The 14 T cell receptor beta chains below all came from one sample that was sequenced in a study of blood T cell repertoires in COVID-19. The table came from immunoSEQ multiplex PCR; TCRdb's copy has only in-frame clones and leaves some out. The sample carries about 130,000 clones, 70% to 85% recorded once. Material: peripheral blood. These receptors originate from a man aged 60 to 69 who had recovered from COVID-19.

Regarding this clone: The sample has other DNA sequences that encode this CDR3 too. The CDR3 loop is CASSPAAQETQYF. The CDR3 DNA sequence: TGTGCCAGCTCACCCGCGGCGCAAGAGACCCAGTACTTC. The chain recombines TRBV18 with TRBJ2-5; no clear D. Germline CDR1 KGHSH, CDR2 LQKENI. Trimming took off 3 bases at V and 2 bases at J, with 7 bases between the two ends. The CDR3 contains 13 residues.

The chain employs TRBV12-2 and TRBJ1-1. TRBV12-2 corresponds to a pseudogene. The CDR3 has 14 residues. The CDR3 DNA reads as TGTGCAAGTCGCTTAGGTAAGGGACTGGCTGAAGCTTTCTTT. It translates to CASRLGKGLAEAFF.

The chain combines TRBV27 with TRBJ2-2; TRBD2 is a possible D gene (6 bases). The germline gives CDR1 MNHEY, CDR2 SMNVEV (reference sequence). The CDR3 covers 15 residues. V was cut by 5 bases and J by 2 bases, with 12 bases left in between. The chain's CDR3 is CASSVSGPNTGELFF. The CDR3 coding sequence is TGTGCCAGCAGTGTCAGCGGGCCAAACACCGGGGAGCTGTTTTTT.

The gene calls are TRBV14 and TRBJ1-3; D is possibly TRBD1 (5 bases). This CDR3 comprises 16 residues. V lost 3 bases to trimming and J lost 2 bases, with 14 bases between them. Germline V CDR1 and CDR2: SGHDN, FVKESK. The CDR3 region has the DNA TGTGCCAGCAGCCACTTCGGACAAATCGCTGGAAACACCATATATTTT. It yields the protein CASSHFGQIAGNTIYF.

V and J are TRBV5-6 and TRBJ1-1; possibly TRBD1 for D (6 bases). This CDR3 is built from 17 residues. V lost 0 bases to trimming and J lost 4 bases, with 19 bases between them. From germline, CDR1 is SGHDT and CDR2 YYEEEE. In DNA form, the CDR3 reads TGTGCCAGCAGCTTGGCCTTGAGACAGGAAAGGGGCACTGAAGCTTTCTTT. This sequence encodes CASSLALRQERGTEAFF.

The chain joins TRBV3-1 (or the pseudogene TRBV3-2) to TRBJ1-2, with TRBD1 matching over 8 bases. V trimming: 2 bases; J trimming: 8 bases; junction bases outside the gene matches: 7. This CDR3 is built from 14 residues. Germline CDR1 is LGHDT and CDR2 is YNNKEL (reference sequence). The CDR3 DNA sequence: TGTGCCAGCAGCCAAATGGACAGGGCGAGGGGCTACACCTTC. It specifies CASSQMDRARGYTF.

The V call is TRBV5-1, the J call TRBJ2-2; 14 bases agree with TRBD2. CDR3 size: 17 residues. The germline V gene has CDR1 SGHRS and CDR2 YFSETQ. The junction had 7 bases not matched to a gene; V was cut back by 3 bases and J by 6 bases. The CDR3 sequence: CASSSHPGLAGAGELFF. Here the CDR3 DNA reads TGCGCCAGCAGCTCCCACCCGGGACTAGCGGGAGCCGGGGAGCTGTTTTTT. Full variable domain (missing parts from reference TRBV5-1 and TRBJ2-2): KAGVTQTPRYLIKTRGQQVTLSCSPISGHRSVSWYQQTPGQGLQFLFEYFSETQRNKGNFPGRFSGRQFSNSRSEMNVSTLELGDSALYLCASSSHPGLAGAGELFFGEGSRLTVL.

V and J are TRBV19 and TRBJ1-6, with D possibly matching TRBD1 (5 bases). CDR3 size: 15 residues. With 6 bases removed from V and 7 bases from J, the gap between germline ends came to 16 bases. The germline V gene has CDR1 LNHDA and CDR2 SQIVND (reference sequence). In DNA, the CDR3 is TGTGCCAGTAGCGATTCTACAGGTTTAAATTCACCCCTCCACTTT. It translates to CASSDSTGLNSPLHF.

This clone was detected a few times. The rearrangement uses TRBV9 and TRBJ2-7; D is perhaps TRBD2 (6 bases). There are 21 residues in the CDR3. The V and J ends lost 3 bases and 0 bases respectively, with 31 bases between them. CDR1 is SGDLS and CDR2 is YYNGEE in the germline V gene. CDR3 residues: CASSGMGTTSDSGATSYEQYF. CDR3 nucleotides: TGTGCCAGCAGCGGAATGGGCACTACGAGCGACTCGGGAGCGACCTCCTACGAGCAGTACTTC.

The sample holds a few counts of this clone. This chain connects TRBV7-3 to TRBJ2-7, with TRBD2 matching 7 bases. Germline V CDR1 and CDR2: SGHTA, FQGTGA. Trimming took 5 bases from V and 0 from J; bases not matched to a gene: 4. The CDR3 has 14 residues. This CDR3 is CASSPGRYSYEQYF. CDR3 DNA sequence: TGTGCCAGCAGCCCCGGGAGGTACTCCTACGAGCAGTACTTC.

This chain uses TRBV7-2 with TRBJ2-3; 8 bases match TRBD1. V lost 5 bases to trimming and J lost 2 bases; unmatched junction nucleotides: 15. The CDR3 covers 18 residues. Germline values: CDR1 SGHTA, CDR2 FQGNSA. Here the CDR3 DNA reads TGTGCCAGCAGCCCCGCAAGGCAGGGGGCGACGATCACAGATACGCAGTATTTT. Residues: CASSPARQGATITDTQYF.

This clone showed up just once. The chain employs TRBV4-3 and TRBJ1-5; possibly TRBD1 for D (5 bases). V lost 1 base and J 0 bases, leaving 7 bases between the germline ends. The germline CDR1 and CDR2 sequences are LGHNA and YSLEER. The CDR3 runs 15 residues. CDR3 residues: CASSQGQYSNQPQHF. CDR3 bases: TGCGCCAGCAGCCAAGGACAGTATAGCAATCAGCCCCAGCATTTT.

This clone was observed a few times. This sequence joins TRBV9 and TRBJ2-3; D gene ambiguous. The V end lost 4 bases, the J end lost 0 bases, and 15 bases lay between the germline ends. The CDR3 covers 16 residues. Germline V gene sequence: CDR1 SGDLS, CDR2 YYNGEE. The CDR3 DNA follows: TGTGCCAGCAGCCCCCTACTAACGACTAGCACAGATACGCAGTATTTT. Encoded protein: CASSPLLTTSTDTQYF.

This sequence joins TRBV7-9 and TRBJ1-4; D gene unclear. V was cut by 4 bases and J by 0 bases, with 12 bases left in between. There are 16 residues in the CDR3. Germline V CDR1 and CDR2: SEHNR, FQNEAQ (reference sequence). In DNA form, the CDR3 reads TGTGCCAGCAGCTCACCTGTGGGAGCAACTAATGAAAAACTGTTTTTT. Its translation is CASSSPVGATNEKLFF.